A selection of T cell receptor beta chains follows, all from one sample in a study of technical replicates of blood from several donors. The method was immunoSEQ multiplex PCR; TCRdb's version includes in-frame clones alone and lacks a portion of them. The data hold 80,000 to 95,000 clones, with approximately 96% observed a single time. The sequenced sample was T cells isolated from PBMCs. The receptors originated from a human donor in good health. Each CDR3 is given with its conserved first and last residue. D genes are given only for firm matches. Some rows mark clone size as missing; the rest say once, few, many or name a class of expanded clone.

TRBJ2-3 | TRBV5-4 | TRBD2 | - | CASSLRTSGTDTQYF | TGTGCCAGCAGCTTAAGGACTAGCGGAACAGATACGCAGTATTTT
TRBJ2-7 | TRBV6-5 | - | - | CASSRQAGPNEQYF | TGTGCCAGCAGCCGACAGGCGGGTCCTAATGAGCAGTACTTC
TRBJ1-1 | TRBV28 | - | - | CASHLNTEAFF | TGTGCCAGCCACTTAAACACTGAAGCTTTCTTT
TRBJ2-7 | TRBV28 | - | - | CASSFSYEQYF | TGTGCCAGCAGTTTCAGCTACGAGCAGTACTTC
TRBJ2-3 | TRBV4-3 | TRBD2 | once | CASSPLGLAGATDTQYF | TGCGCCAGCAGCCCCCTTGGACTAGCGGGAGCCACAGATACGCAGTATTTT
TRBJ2-3 | TRBV5-1 | TRBD2 | - | CASSLSGTSGASTDTQYF | TGCGCCAGCAGCTTGTCCGGGACTAGCGGAGCTAGCACAGATACGCAGTATTTT
TRBJ1-5 | TRBV18 | - | once | CASSPSGSLPGQPQHF | TGTGCCAGCTCACCTAGCGGGTCACTCCCAGGTCAGCCCCAGCATTTT
TRBJ1-4 | TRBV29-1 | - | - | CSGQRGGEKLFF | TGCAGCGGACAAAGGGGTGGTGAAAAACTGTTTTTT
TRBJ2-1 | TRBV28 | - | - | CASSLEAFRGNEQFF | TGTGCCAGCAGTTTAGAGGCGTTCCGCGGAAATGAGCAGTTCTTC
TRBJ2-1 | TRBV2 | - | - | CASHRESYNEQFF | TGTGCCAGCCACAGGGAGTCCTACAATGAGCAGTTCTTC
TRBJ1-1 | TRBV5-4 | - | - | CASSDQGHAEAFF | TGTGCCAGCAGCGATCAGGGTCACGCTGAAGCTTTCTTT
TRBJ2-2 | TRBV11-2 | - | - | CASSFGFVGELFF | TGTGCCAGCAGCTTCGGGTTCGTCGGGGAGCTGTTTTTT
TRBJ2-2 | TRBV5-1 | TRBD1 | - | CASGGQGYTGELFF | TGCGCCAGCGGGGGACAGGGTTACACCGGGGAGCTGTTTTTT
TRBJ1-1 | TRBV2 | - | - | CASSAEFRNTEAFF | TGTGCCAGCAGTGCAGAATTCAGGAACACTGAAGCTTTCTTT
TRBJ1-1 | TRBV7-8 | - | - | CASSPITGNTEAFF | TGTGCCAGCAGCCCAATAACAGGGAACACTGAAGCTTTCTTT
TRBJ1-5 | TRBV6-8 | - | once | CASTSDQPQHF | TGTGCCAGCACTAGCGATCAGCCCCAGCATTTT
TRBJ2-5 | TRBV5-1 | - | - | CASSLVPGRETQYF | TGCGCCAGCAGCTTGGTTCCGGGTAGAGAGACCCAGTACTTC
TRBJ2-1 | TRBV4-2 | - | - | CASSQDLNEQFF | TGTGCCAGCAGCCAAGATCTGAATGAGCAGTTCTTC
TRBJ1-5 | TRBV19 | - | - | CASSIGRVGRWSSQHF | TGTGCCAGTAGTATCGGGAGGGTGGGGAGATGGTCGAGCCAGCATTTT
TRBJ1-5 | TRBV2 | TRBD1 | - | CASRDRSNQPQHF | TGTGCCAGTAGGGACAGAAGCAATCAGCCCCAGCATTTT
TRBJ2-7 | TRBV21-1 | - | - | CAIPLGPRYF | TGTGCCATCCCCCTGGGCCCGCGGTACTTC
TRBJ2-1 | TRBV9 | TRBD2 | - | CASSVVAGGYNEQFF | TGTGCCAGCAGCGTAGTAGCGGGAGGCTACAATGAGCAGTTCTTC
TRBJ2-3 | TRBV6-6 | TRBD1 | - | CASSVRDRGTDTQYF | TGTGCCAGCAGCGTAAGGGACAGGGGTACAGATACGCAGTATTTT
TRBJ2-5 | TRBV5-6 | - | - | CASSLLQVQETQYF | TGTGCCAGCAGCTTGTTACAGGTCCAAGAGACCCAGTACTTC
TRBJ2-7 | TRBV7-6 | - | - | CASSHNTGFEQYF | TGTGCCAGCAGCCACAATACAGGGTTCGAGCAGTACTTC
TRBJ2-3 | TRBV10-3 | - | - | CAISESAGTDTQYF | TGTGCCATCAGTGAGTCGGCAGGCACAGATACGCAGTATTTT
TRBJ2-7 | TRBV9 | TRBD1 | - | CASSVGDRETYEQYF | TGTGCCAGCAGCGTAGGGGACAGGGAGACCTACGAGCAGTACTTC
TRBJ2-2 | TRBV4-3 | - | - | CASSPTARQDTGELFF | TGCGCCAGCAGCCCCACCGCAAGGCAGGACACCGGGGAGCTGTTTTTT
TRBJ2-7 | TRBV11-2 | - | - | CASSLGQNIAYEQYF | TGTGCCAGCAGCCTCGGACAGAACATCGCCTACGAGCAGTACTTC
TRBJ2-7 | TRBV9 | TRBD2 | - | CASSEEGGGRAPTEQYF | TGTGCCAGCAGCGAGGAGGGGGGCGGGAGGGCACCGACGGAGCAGTACTTC
TRBJ1-1 | TRBV7-3 | - | - | CASTEGHQNTEAFF | TGTGCCAGCACCGAGGGACACCAGAACACTGAAGCTTTCTTT
TRBJ2-7 | TRBV14 | - | - | CASSQVWVGAYEQYF | TGTGCCAGCAGCCAAGTATGGGTGGGAGCCTACGAGCAGTACTTC
TRBJ2-2 | TRBV5-8 | - | - | CASSYDRRIGELFF | TGTGCCAGCAGCTACGATAGGAGGATCGGGGAGCTGTTTTTT
TRBJ1-5 | TRBV6-5 | - | - | CASSDNNGNQPQHF | TGTGCCAGCAGTGACAACAATGGAAATCAGCCCCAGCATTTT
TRBJ2-7 | TRBV20-1 | - | - | CSASFGQYF | TGCAGTGCTAGCTTCGGGCAGTACTTC
TRBJ1-2 | TRBV5-1 | - | - | CASSDQGPRYGYTF | TGCGCCAGCAGCGACCAGGGTCCCCGCTATGGCTACACCTTC
TRBJ2-3 | TRBV7-7 | - | - | CASSPTGSRTDTQYF | TGTGCTAGCAGCCCTACAGGGTCGCGGACAGATACGCAGTATTTT
TRBJ2-7 | TRBV10-3 | TRBD1 | - | CAISETLGPGTGSYEQYF | TGTGCCATCAGTGAGACCCTTGGACCCGGGACAGGGTCCTACGAGCAGTACTTC
TRBJ1-3 | TRBV5-1 | - | - | CASSLQGEAGNTIYF | TGCGCCAGCAGTTTACAGGGAGAGGCTGGAAACACCATATATTTT
TRBJ2-3 | TRBV19 | - | - | CASSIDPSTPLLSDTQYF | TGTGCCAGTAGTATAGATCCCTCTACTCCACTACTTTCAGATACGCAGTATTTT
TRBJ2-5 | TRBV6-6 | - | - | CASSFNRETQYF | TGTGCCAGCAGTTTCAACAGGGAGACCCAGTACTTC
TRBJ1-1 | TRBV7-9 | - | - | CASSLGFSEAFF | TGTGCCAGCAGCTTAGGGTTCAGTGAAGCTTTCTTT
TRBJ1-2 | TRBV10-3 | - | - | CAISGTNNYGYTF | TGTGCCATCAGTGGGACAAATAACTATGGCTACACCTTC
TRBJ2-7 | TRBV19 | TRBD2 | - | CASSRITGLPRKVGQYF | TGTGCCAGTAGTAGAATTACGGGACTACCTAGGAAGGTTGGGCAGTACTTC